A selection of T cell receptor beta chains follows, all from one sample in a study of cytotoxic CD8 clonotypes in ibrutinib-treated CLL. Data came from immunoSEQ multiplex PCR; TCRdb stores just in-frame clones and leaves some out. The sample includes 200,000 to 250,000 clones, just under 80% of them seen just once. The source material was PBMCs, sampled after 12 months of ibrutinib treatment. The receptor set was obtained from a human donor with chronic lymphocytic leukemia. Both conserved end residues are part of each CDR3. A D gene is named only where the DNA matches it firmly. Not every row has a clone size; where given, it reads once, few, many or a size class.

V,J,size,D,DNA,CDR3
TRBV10-3,TRBJ2-3,once,TRBD2,TGTGCCACCGGACTAGCGGGATCTGATACGCAGTATTTT,CATGLAGSDTQYF
TRBV4-1,TRBJ2-7,.,TRBD1,TGCGCCAGCAGCCCTGGGTCAGGGTTAGGGACAGCCCCTGGGGAGCAGTACTTC,CASSPGSGLGTAPGEQYF
TRBV6-5,TRBJ2-5,.,TRBD1,TGTGCCAGCAGTTACTCGGACAGGGGGCTTGAGACCCAGTACTTC,CASSYSDRGLETQYF
TRBV5-4,TRBJ1-2,.,.,TGTGCCAGCAGGGGGAGGGGACACAACTATGGCTACACCTTC,CASRGRGHNYGYTF
TRBV7-8,TRBJ2-1,once,TRBD1,TGTGCCAGCAGCTCCCGAACCGGGGACAGGGGGCGGGATTCACGTGAGCAGTTCTTC,CASSSRTGDRGRDSREQFF
TRBV30,TRBJ1-6,.,.,TGTGCCTGGAGTTCAGGGGCTTTTAATTCACCCCTCCACTTT,CAWSSGAFNSPLHF
TRBV28,TRBJ2-7,.,TRBD1,TGTGCCAGCAGCCCCGGACAGGGACCATCCTACGAGCAGTACTTC,CASSPGQGPSYEQYF
TRBV5-1,TRBJ1-4,.,.,TGCGCCAGCAGCTTGGGGGCCAACATCGGAGAAGAAAAACTGTTTTTT,CASSLGANIGEEKLFF
TRBV7-9,TRBJ1-5,.,.,TGTGCCAGCAGCTCGCTACCGGACACCAATCAGCCCCAGCATTTT,CASSSLPDTNQPQHF
TRBV2,TRBJ2-7,.,.,TGTGCCAGCAGAGAACAGGGTGTCGGCGAGCAGTACTTC,CASREQGVGEQYF
TRBV6-1,TRBJ1-1,.,.,TGTGCCAGCAGTGGTGGGCCCGGGGGAATGAACACTGAAGCTTTCTTT,CASSGGPGGMNTEAFF
TRBV5-4,TRBJ2-7,.,.,TGTGCCAGCAGCTTGGGCACCAAGGGGGGTGCGGACGAGCAGTACTTC,CASSLGTKGGADEQYF
TRBV4-1,TRBJ2-7,.,TRBD1,TGCGCCAGCAGCCTTACCGGGACAGGGGCCGAGCAGTACTTC,CASSLTGTGAEQYF
TRBV2,TRBJ2-5,.,.,TGTGCCAGCAGTACAGGTCGTCAAGAGACCCAGTACTTC,CASSTGRQETQYF
TRBV11-3,TRBJ2-1,.,TRBD2,TGTGCCAGCAGCTTAGGCAGCGGGAGTGGTGAGCAGTTCTTC,CASSLGSGSGEQFF
TRBV2,TRBJ2-2,.,.,TGTGCCAGCAAGTCGCAGGGGCTCAACACCGGGGAGCTGTTTTTT,CASKSQGLNTGELFF
TRBV7-9,TRBJ2-3,.,.,TGTGCCAGCAGCCCTCAGGGGATACACACAGATACGCAGTATTTT,CASSPQGIHTDTQYF
TRBV10-1,TRBJ2-7,.,.,TGCGCCAGCAGTGAAGGGCAGTTAACCTACGAGCAGTACTTC,CASSEGQLTYEQYF
TRBV9,TRBJ2-5,.,.,TGTGCCAGCAACGCGGGGGCGGGGACCCAGTACTTC,CASNAGAGTQYF
TRBV28,TRBJ1-5,.,TRBD1,TGTGCCAGCAACATTCGACAGGGCGTTAATCAGCCCCAGCATTTT,CASNIRQGVNQPQHF
TRBV11-2,TRBJ2-1,few,TRBD2,TGTGCCAGCAGCCCGAGGGGAGGGAATGAGCAGTTCTTC,CASSPRGGNEQFF
TRBV18,TRBJ1-4,.,.,TGTGCCAGCTCACCACCGGGATCAACTAATGAAAAACTGTTTTTT,CASSPPGSTNEKLFF
TRBV6-1,TRBJ2-7,.,.,TGTGCCAGCAGTGAGGTGAGAAAAGGGGAGGCCCACTCCTACGAGCAGTACTTC,CASSEVRKGEAHSYEQYF
TRBV7-8,TRBJ2-1,.,TRBD1,TGTGCCAGCAGCCCACGACAGGGGCGGGTCAATGAGCAGTTCTTC,CASSPRQGRVNEQFF
TRBV7-9,TRBJ2-1,once,.,TGTGCCAGCAGCTTCGACAATGAGCAGTTCTTC,CASSFDNEQFF
TRBV7-9,TRBJ2-3,.,TRBD1,TGTGCCAGCAGCTTAGGGACAGGGTGGTATTTT,CASSLGTGWYF
TRBV29-1,TRBJ1-1,.,.,TGCAGCGTTGATTTGGGTATGAACACTGAAGCTTTCTTT,CSVDLGMNTEAFF
TRBV11-2,TRBJ2-7,.,TRBD1,TGTGCCAGCAGCTGGGAATGGGGGACAGGACCCTACGAGCAGTACTTC,CASSWEWGTGPYEQYF
TRBV5-6,TRBJ2-1,few,TRBD1,TGTGCCAGCAGCCGGAGGGCCGGACAGGGGCTCAATGAGCAGTTCTTC,CASSRRAGQGLNEQFF
TRBV6-1,TRBJ2-7,.,TRBD1,TGTGCCAGCAGTGAACCGGGACAGGCGTCGTCCTACGAGCAGTACTTC,CASSEPGQASSYEQYF
TRBV5-4,TRBJ2-3,.,.,TGTGCCAGCAGCTTGGCTGGCGGGGGCACAGATACGCAGTATTTT,CASSLAGGGTDTQYF
TRBV7-9,TRBJ2-3,.,.,TGTGCCAAAGAAGGGGGGTCTTCAGATACGCAGTATTTT,CAKEGGSSDTQYF
TRBV18,TRBJ2-5,.,TRBD1,TGTGCCAGCTCTCCCGGACAGGATGGCGAGACCCAGTACTTC,CASSPGQDGETQYF
TRBV5-8,TRBJ2-5,.,.,TGTGCCAGCAGCGGGTGGACAGCTGTCCAAGAGACCCAGTACTTC,CASSGWTAVQETQYF
TRBV6-5,TRBJ1-5,few,.,TGTGCCAGCAGTTACGACGGGAATAGCAATCAGCCCCAGCATTTT,CASSYDGNSNQPQHF
TRBV25-1,TRBJ2-1,.,.,TGTGCCAGCAGTGACCAGGGAAATGAGCAGTTCTTC,CASSDQGNEQFF
TRBV7-6,TRBJ1-1,.,.,TGTGCCAGCAGCTTAGGCGAGGCCACTGAAGCTTTCTTT,CASSLGEATEAFF